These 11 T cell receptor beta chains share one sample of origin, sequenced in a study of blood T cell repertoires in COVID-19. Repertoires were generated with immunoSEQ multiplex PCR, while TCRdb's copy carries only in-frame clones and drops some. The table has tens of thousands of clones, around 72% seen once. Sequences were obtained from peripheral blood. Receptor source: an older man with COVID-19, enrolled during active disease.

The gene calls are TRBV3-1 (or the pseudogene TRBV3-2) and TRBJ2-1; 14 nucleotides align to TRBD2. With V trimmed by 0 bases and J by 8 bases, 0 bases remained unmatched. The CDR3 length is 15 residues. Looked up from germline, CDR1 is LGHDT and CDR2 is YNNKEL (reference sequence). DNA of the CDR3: TGTGCCAGCAGCCAAGAGGGACTAGCGGGAGATGAGCAGTTCTTC. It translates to CASSQEGLAGDEQFF.

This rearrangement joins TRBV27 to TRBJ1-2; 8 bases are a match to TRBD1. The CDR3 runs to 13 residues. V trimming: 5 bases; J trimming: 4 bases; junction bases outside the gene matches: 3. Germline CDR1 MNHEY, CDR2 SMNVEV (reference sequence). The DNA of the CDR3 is TGTGCCAGCAGTGTACAGGGGGGCTATGGCTACACCTTC. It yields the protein CASSVQGGYGYTF.

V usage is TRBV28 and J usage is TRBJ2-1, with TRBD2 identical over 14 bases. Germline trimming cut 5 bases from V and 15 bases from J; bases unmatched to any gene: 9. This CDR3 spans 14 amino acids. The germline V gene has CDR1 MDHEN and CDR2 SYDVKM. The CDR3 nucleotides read TGTGCCAGCAGTCCCGGGACTAGCGGGAGAAGGCCGTTCTTC. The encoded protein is CASSPGTSGRRPFF.

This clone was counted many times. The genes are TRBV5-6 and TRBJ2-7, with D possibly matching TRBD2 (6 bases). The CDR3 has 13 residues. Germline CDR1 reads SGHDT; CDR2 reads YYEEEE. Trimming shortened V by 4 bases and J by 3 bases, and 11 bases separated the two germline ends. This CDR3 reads CASSLSGLYEQYF. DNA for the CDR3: TGTGCCAGCAGCCTATCGGGACTCTACGAGCAGTACTTC.

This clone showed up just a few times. The CDR3 DNA is TGTGCCAGCAGCCTGGGACTTGGGGGGGGCACAGATACGCAGTATTTT. This gives the protein CASSLGLGGGTDTQYF. This chain connects TRBV9 to TRBJ2-3; the match to TRBD2 covers 7 bases. CDR3 length: 16 residues. Germline lookup yields CDR1 SGDLS and CDR2 YYNGEE. The V and J ends lost 4 bases and 1 base, in that order; junction bases with no gene match: 9.

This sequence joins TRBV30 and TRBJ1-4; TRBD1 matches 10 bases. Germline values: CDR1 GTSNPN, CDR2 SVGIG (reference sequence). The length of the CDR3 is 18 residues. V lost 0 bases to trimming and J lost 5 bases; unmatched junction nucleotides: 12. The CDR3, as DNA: TGTGCCTGGAGTGTACTGGGACAGGGGATGGGGTGGAATGAAAAACTGTTTTTT. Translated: CAWSVLGQGMGWNEKLFF.

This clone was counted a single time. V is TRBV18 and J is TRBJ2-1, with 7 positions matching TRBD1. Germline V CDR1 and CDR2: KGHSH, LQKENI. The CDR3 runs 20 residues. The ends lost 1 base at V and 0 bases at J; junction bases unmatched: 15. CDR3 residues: CASSPQISTGARSSYNEQFF. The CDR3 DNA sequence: TGTGCCAGCTCACCACAGATATCTACAGGGGCGAGGAGCTCCTACAATGAGCAGTTCTTC.

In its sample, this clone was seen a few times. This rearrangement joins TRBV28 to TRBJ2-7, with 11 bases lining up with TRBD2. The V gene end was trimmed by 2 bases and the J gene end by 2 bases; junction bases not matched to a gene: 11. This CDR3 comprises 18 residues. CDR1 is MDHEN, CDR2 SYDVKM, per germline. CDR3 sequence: CASSLPGTSGGGPYEQYF. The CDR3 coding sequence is TGTGCCAGCAGTTTACCCGGGACTAGCGGCGGAGGACCCTACGAGCAGTACTTC.

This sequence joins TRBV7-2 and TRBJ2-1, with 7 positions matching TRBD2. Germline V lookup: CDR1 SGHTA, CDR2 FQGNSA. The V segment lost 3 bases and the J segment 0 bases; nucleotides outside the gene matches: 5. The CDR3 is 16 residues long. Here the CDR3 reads CASSFVAGGSYNEQFF. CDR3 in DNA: TGTGCCAGCAGCTTTGTAGCGGGCGGCTCCTACAATGAGCAGTTCTTC.

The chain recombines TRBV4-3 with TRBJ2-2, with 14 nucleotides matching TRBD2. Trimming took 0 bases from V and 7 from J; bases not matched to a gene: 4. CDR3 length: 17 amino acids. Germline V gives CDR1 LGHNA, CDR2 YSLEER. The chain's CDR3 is CASSQDPGLAGDGELFF. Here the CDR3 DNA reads TGCGCCAGCAGCCAAGACCCGGGACTAGCGGGGGACGGGGAGCTGTTTTTT.

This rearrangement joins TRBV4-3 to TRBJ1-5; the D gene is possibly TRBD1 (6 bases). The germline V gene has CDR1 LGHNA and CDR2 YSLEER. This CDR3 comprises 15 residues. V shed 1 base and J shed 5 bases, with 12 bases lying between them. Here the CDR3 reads CASSQGSGVYQPQHF. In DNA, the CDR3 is TGCGCCAGCAGCCAAGGGTCAGGGGTGTATCAGCCCCAGCATTTT.